The clone carrying this T cell receptor (beta chain) has ten or more counts. Antigen unknown. The record originates from a study of T-cell reconstitution after alpha-beta-depleted transplantation in children. TCRbeta library preparation incorporated unique molecular identifiers. MiXCR was run by TCRdb on the PCR reads, yielding one entry per CDR3 protein. The table includes approximately 630,000 distinct CDR3 sequences, about 12% detected once. V lost 0 bases and J 7 bases, leaving 10 bases between the germline ends. Germline V gene data show CDR1 as SGHTA and CDR2 as FQGNSA. This CDR3 is built from 14 residues. Overall study results and limits: T-cell numbers and diversity, one year after transplant, stemmed largely from T cells that were newly produced. Approximately two months post-transplant, alpha-beta T cells reportedly originated from several hundred expanded graft clones.

This chain links TRBV7-2 with TRBJ2-1; either TRBD1 or TRBD2 may supply D (5 bases each). Source: PBMCs, taken before TCRalphabeta/CD19-depleted stem cell transplant. The sequence came from a girl under 10 years old with congenital amegakaryocytic thrombocytopenia, due to receive a stem cell transplant. CDR3 nucleotides: TGTGCCAGCAGCTTAGCGGGACCGCCAAATGAGCAGTTCTTC. Translation gives CASSLAGPPNEQFF.